Each of the 26 T cell receptor gamma chains below was sequenced from the same sample in a study of gamma-delta chains in newborns, infants, children. TCRdb reprocessed the reads through CATT. The sample carries around 2,500 gamma-chain clones, around 45% recorded once. The specimen sequenced was blood. The receptors originated from a child who was a newborn, infant or young child, either healthy, febrile or measles-vaccinated (not recorded which).

As concerns this clone: The sample holds other DNA sequences that translate to the same CDR3. The V gene is TRGV4, the J gene TRGJ1 or TRGJ2. The J gene, missing from TCRdb, was assigned here through DNA to germline matching. The CDR3 sequence is 13 residues long. Germline trimming cut 4 bases from V and 3 bases from J; bases unmatched to any gene: 6. Germline V lookup: CDR1 EGSTGY, CDR2 YDSYTSSV. CDR3 DNA sequence: TGTGCCACCTGGGAGGGGCCTTATTATAAGAAACTCTTT. Encoded protein: CATWEGPYYKKLF.

For this clone: At one of its ends the junction is not consistent with the germline gene, which may arise from a read error. The rearrangement links TRGV9 to TRGJ1 or TRGJ2. TCRdb offers no J gene call, so here the DNA was matched to germline to obtain one. The CDR3 spans 15 residues. Germline CDR1 and CDR2: GITISATS and ISYDGTV (reference sequence). In DNA form, the CDR3 reads TGTGCCTTGTGGGAGCCCGGCCCGAATAATTATAAGAAACTCTTT. It yields the protein CALWEPGPNNYKKLF.

The gene calls are TRGV4 and TRGJP2. Since TCRdb gives no J gene, matching the DNA to germline was used here to assign it. V was pared by 2 bases and J by 6 bases, with 3 bases of the junction left unmatched. This CDR3 has 13 residues. From germline, CDR1 is EGSTGY and CDR2 YDSYTSSV. Written as DNA, the CDR3 is TGTGCCACCTGGGATGTTGGTGATTGGATCAAGACGTTT. This sequence encodes CATWDVGDWIKTF.

The J gene is TRGJ1 or TRGJ2, the V gene TRGV2. The length of the CDR3 is 12 residues. Germline values: CDR1 EGSNGY, CDR2 YDSYNSKV. J lost 3 bases, V lost 5 bases, and 4 bases had no gene match. This chain's CDR3 is CATWASYYKKLF. In DNA form, the CDR3 reads TGTGCCACCTGGGCCTCTTATTATAAGAAACTCTTT.

Turning to this clone: At the DNA level, this CDR3 is encoded by other sequences in the same sample as well. V is TRGV9 and J is TRGJ1 or TRGJ2. TCRdb is silent on the J gene; assignment here came from matching the DNA to germline. The CDR3 consists of 12 residues. J lost 7 bases, V lost 1 base, and 4 bases had no gene match. Germline V lookup: CDR1 GITISATS, CDR2 ISYDGTV (reference sequence). CDR3 in DNA: TGTGCCTTGTGGGAGGTAGGGTATAAGAAACTCTTT. This sequence encodes CALWEVGYKKLF.

In its sample, this clone was seen a few times. The rearrangement links TRGV8 to TRGJ1 or TRGJ2. No J gene is reported in TCRdb; it was inferred here by comparing the DNA with germline. Germline V gene data show CDR1 as VENAVY and CDR2 as YDSYNSRV. After removal of 0 bases from V and 3 bases from J, the junction contained 2 bases not matched to a gene. The CDR3 length is 13 residues. Here the CDR3 reads CATWDRPYYKKLF. In DNA, the CDR3 is TGTGCCACCTGGGATAGGCCTTATTATAAGAAACTCTTT.

CDR3 nucleotide sequence: TGTGCCTTGTGGGAGGTGCGGGCGAGACTCTTT. This sequence encodes CALWEVRARLF. The J segment was not called; the V segment is TRGV9. Germline V gene data show CDR1 as GITISATS and CDR2 as ISYDGTV (reference sequence). The CDR3 covers 11 residues.

The chain joins TRGV4 to TRGJ1 or TRGJ2. Because TCRdb records no J gene, it was assigned here through a match of the DNA to germline. CDR3 length: 15 amino acids. V lost 3 bases and J lost 4; bases outside the gene matches: 12. In germline, CDR1 is EGSTGY, CDR2 YDSYTSSV. CDR3 loop: CATWDKPQKYYKKLF. CDR3 in DNA: TGTGCCACCTGGGATAAGCCCCAGAAGTATTATAAGAAACTCTTT.

The J gene is uncalled and the V gene is TRGV3. The length of the CDR3 is 14 residues. Germline assignment: CDR1 VTNTFY and CDR2 YDVSTARD (reference sequence). The CDR3 sequence: CATWDGLGYYNKLF. The CDR3 DNA reads TGTGCCACCTGGGACGGGCTAGGCTATTATAATAAACTCTTT.

Only one count was recorded for this clone. V usage is TRGV9 and J usage is TRGJP. The J gene is absent in TCRdb and was assigned here via DNA matching to germline. The V gene end was trimmed by 2 bases and the J gene end by 10 bases; junction bases not matched to a gene: 8. This CDR3 spans 16 amino acids. In germline, CDR1 is GITISATS, CDR2 ISYDGTV (reference sequence). The CDR3 DNA is TGTGCCTTGTGGGAGGATCTTCCCTTGGGCAAAAAAATCAAGGTATTT. Protein sequence: CALWEDLPLGKKIKVF.

This chain joins TRGV5 and TRGJ1 or TRGJ2. The J gene, not given by TCRdb, was assigned here from a germline match of the nucleotide sequence. In germline, CDR1 is VINAFY, CDR2 YDVSNSKD. The CDR3 extends over 13 amino acids. The V gene end was trimmed by 5 bases and the J gene end by 1 base; junction bases not matched to a gene: 5. This CDR3 reads CATWGGNYYKKLF. Here the CDR3 DNA reads TGTGCCACCTGGGGCGGCAATTATTATAAGAAACTCTTT.

This clone was seen a few times. The chain couples TRGV3 to TRGJ1 or TRGJ2. TCRdb offers no J gene call, so here the DNA was matched to germline to obtain one. Looked up from germline, CDR1 is VTNTFY and CDR2 is YDVSTARD (reference sequence). V gave up 0 bases and J gave up 10 bases; unmatched junction bases: 15. The CDR3 has 15 amino acids. The DNA for the CDR3 is TGTGCCACCTGGGACAGGCCGAACTTGCGAATAAAGAAACTCTTT. Amino acids: CATWDRPNLRIKKLF.

The chain links TRGV3 to TRGJ1 or TRGJ2. In the absence of a J gene in TCRdb, the DNA was matched to germline to assign it here. The CDR3 extends over 12 amino acids. CDR1 is VTNTFY and CDR2 is YDVSTARD in the germline V gene (reference sequence). V was pared by 9 bases and J by 2 bases, with 7 bases of the junction left unmatched. The DNA for the CDR3 is TGTGCCACCGGGGGGTATTATTATAAGAAACTCTTT. It codes for CATGGYYYKKLF.

This clone was seen more than once but under ten times. The chain has TRGV9 and TRGJP1. Trimming at V came to 1 base and at J to 15 bases, leaving 11 bases not matched to a gene. The germline CDR1 and CDR2 sequences are GITISATS and ISYDGTV (reference sequence). The CDR3 consists of 13 residues. As DNA, the CDR3 is TGTGCCTTGTGGGAGGTCAAGTGCACCGTCAAGATATTT. It encodes CALWEVKCTVKIF.

This chain links TRGV2 with TRGJ1 or TRGJ2. The CDR3 is 13 amino acids. V shed 1 base and J 2 bases; nucleotides not matched to a gene: 2. Germline lookup yields CDR1 EGSNGY and CDR2 YDSYNSKV. DNA of the CDR3: TGTGCCACCTGGGACGGTTATTATTATAAGAAACTCTTT. This sequence encodes CATWDGYYYKKLF.

CDR3: CATWDGLGTTGWFKIF. The CDR3, as DNA: TGTGCCACCTGGGACGGGTTAGGGACCACTGGTTGGTTCAAGATATTT. The J gene is TRGJP1, the V gene TRGV2. The J gene, absent from TCRdb, was called here by matching the DNA to germline. Per germline, CDR1 EGSNGY and CDR2 YDSYNSKV. This CDR3 is 16 amino acids long. Unmatched junction bases numbered 6, after V lost 0 bases and J lost 2 bases.

A note on this clone: An end of the junction differs from the germline gene, which may be a read error. The sample has other DNA sequences that encode this CDR3 too. J is TRGJP and V is TRGV9. TCRdb lists no J gene, so it was determined here by aligning the DNA to germline. The CDR3 extends over 15 amino acids. Germline CDR1 GITISATS, CDR2 ISYDGTV (reference sequence). DNA of the CDR3: TGCGCCTTGTGGGAGGTGGAGTTGGGCAAAAAAATCAAGGTATTT. Translated, it gives CALWEVELGKKIKVF.

This clone showed up just a few times. This rearrangement joins TRGV8 to TRGJP2. Since TCRdb gives no J gene, matching the DNA to germline was used here to assign it. V shed 2 bases, J shed 6 bases, and the junction held 6 bases outside the gene matches. CDR3 length equals 14 residues. The germline V gene encodes CDR1 VENAVY and CDR2 YDSYNSRV. CDR3 in amino acids: CATWDTPRDWIKTF. DNA of the CDR3: TGTGCCACCTGGGATACCCCTCGTGATTGGATCAAGACGTTT.

In its sample, this clone ranks as large. This sequence joins TRGV3 and TRGJ1 or TRGJ2. No J gene is reported in TCRdb; it was inferred here by comparing the DNA with germline. The CDR3 spans 15 residues. Germline assignment: CDR1 VTNTFY and CDR2 YDVSTARD (reference sequence). J lost 3 bases, V lost 0 bases, and 8 bases had no gene match. CDR3 DNA: TGTGCCACCTGGGACAGGCGGGGGATTTATTATAAGAAACTCTTT. Residues: CATWDRRGIYYKKLF.

Note on this clone: A read error may explain this, as a much larger clone is one base away. The chain uses TRGV9 and TRGJP. TCRdb carries no J gene annotation; the J gene was assigned here by matching the DNA with germline. The J segment lost 5 bases and the V segment lost 3 bases, leaving 1 base of the junction unmatched. From germline, CDR1 is GITISATS and CDR2 ISYDGTV (reference sequence). The CDR3 is 15 residues long. This CDR3 reads CALWEKELGKKIKVF. CDR3 in DNA: TGTGCCTTGTGGGAGAAAGAGTTGGGCAAAAAAATCAAGGTATTT.

The CDR3 reads CATWDRPVKLF. CDR3 bases: TGTGCCACCTGGGACAGGCCAGTGAAACTCTTC. Here the V gene is TRGV5, but the J gene went uncalled. The V gene's germline CDR1 is VINAFY and CDR2 YDVSNSKD. CDR3 size: 11 residues.

This clone was found a few times. The chain combines TRGV5 with TRGJ1 or TRGJ2. Here the J gene was assigned by germline matching of the DNA, as TCRdb has none. CDR1 and CDR2 (germline): VINAFY, YDVSNSKD. With V trimmed by 2 bases and J by 2 bases, 12 bases remained unmatched. This CDR3 region has 16 residues. CDR3 loop: CATWDKASMYYYKKLF. As DNA, the CDR3 is TGTGCCACCTGGGACAAAGCCTCGATGTATTATTATAAGAAACTCTTT.

V gene TRGV5 combines with J gene TRGJ1 or TRGJ2. The CDR3 covers 13 residues. The V gene's germline CDR1 is VINAFY and CDR2 YDVSNSKD. With V trimmed by 3 bases and J by 7 bases, 9 bases remained unmatched. CDR3 sequence reads: CATWDDFGYKKLF. In nucleotides, the CDR3 is TGTGCCACCTGGGACGACTTTGGGTATAAGAAACTCTTT.

As concerns this clone: Being one base from a much bigger clone, this may be a read error. This rearrangement joins TRGV4 to TRGJ1 or TRGJ2. TCRdb leaves out the J gene; it was filled in here by matching the DNA to germline. The CDR3 is 12 residues long. Looked up from germline, CDR1 is EGSTGY and CDR2 is YDSYTSSV. This CDR3 is CATGDGDYKKLF. CDR3 sequence (DNA): TGTGCCACCGGGGATGGAGATTATAAGAAACTCTTT.

The chain combines TRGV3 with TRGJ1 or TRGJ2. Assignment of the J gene here rests on matching the DNA to germline, because TCRdb gives none. This CDR3 has 12 amino acids. CDR1 is VTNTFY, CDR2 YDVSTARD, per germline (reference sequence). J gave up 4 bases and V 4 bases, and 4 bases lay outside the gene matches. CDR3: CATWDIYYKKLF. The CDR3 bases are TGTGCCACCTGGGATATCTATTATAAGAAACTCTTT.

A note on this clone: Germline is not matched at one junction end, which may reflect a read error. Other DNA sequences in the same sample also yield this CDR3. V gene TRGV3 combines with J gene TRGJ1 or TRGJ2. No J segment appears in TCRdb, so it was assigned here by matching the sequence to germline. Per germline, CDR1 VTNTFY and CDR2 YDVSTARD (reference sequence). This CDR3 has 11 residues. This CDR3 is CATWAGGKKLF. The CDR3 DNA reads TGCGCCACCTGGGCCGGGGGCAAGAAACTCTTT.